The 9 T cell receptor beta chains given below trace back to one sample, sequenced in a study of beta chain features in type 1 diabetes. Study-wide results and limits: The study found moderately but significantly shorter TCRB CDR3s in all four CD4+ subsets of Type 1 diabetes patients.

TCRB transcripts that were expressed got sequenced, as all of the isolated RNA had been reverse transcribed. The method was immunoSEQ multiplex PCR; TCRdb's version includes in-frame clones alone and lacks a portion of them. Seen here are roughly 150,000 clones, around 9.7% observed once, and the top ten hold 0.65% to 0.9%. These receptors' targets are unknown. Sequencing input: central memory CD4+ T cells from blood. The receptors derive from a woman aged 25 to 45 with type 1 diabetes.

This chain connects TRBV6-5 to TRBJ2-7, with 10 bases lining up with TRBD1. CDR3 size: 15 residues. CDR1 is MNHEY, CDR2 SVGAGI, per germline. The junction had 11 bases not matched to a gene; V was cut back by 7 bases and J by 5 bases. In DNA form, the CDR3 reads TGTGCCAGCACCTCAGGGGGACAGGGGATGAACGAGCAGTACTTC. Encoded protein: CASTSGGQGMNEQYF.

The sample holds a few counts of this clone. J is TRBJ2-5 and V is TRBV4-2; D is ambiguous. The assigned J gene may be wrong: the sequence end matches TRBJ2-7 better. In germline, CDR1 is LGHNA, CDR2 YNFKEQ. The CDR3 totals 15 residues. CDR3 sequence reads: CASSQTDPSSYEQYF. For the CDR3, the DNA is TGTGCCAGCAGCCAGACCGACCCTAGCTCCTACGAGCAGTACTTC.

This chain joins TRBV5-4 and TRBJ2-3; the match to TRBD2 covers 13 bases. CDR3 length: 18 residues. V shed 4 bases, J shed 0 bases, and the junction held 8 bases outside the gene matches. Per germline, CDR1 SGHNT and CDR2 YYREEE (reference sequence). The CDR3 loop is CASSTGTSGDTSTDTQYF. CDR3 nucleotides: TGTGCCAGCAGCACCGGGACTAGCGGGGACACAAGCACAGATACGCAGTATTTT.

V usage is TRBV28 and J usage is TRBJ2-3; TRBD2 agrees at 8 bases. In germline, CDR1 is MDHEN, CDR2 SYDVKM. The CDR3 is 15 residues long. V trimming: 2 bases; J trimming: 7 bases; junction bases outside the gene matches: 8. CDR3 coding DNA: TGTGCCAGCAGTTTAGCGGGAGGCTCGGGAAATACGCAGTATTTT. This codes for CASSLAGGSGNTQYF.

The chain links TRBV4-2 to TRBJ2-7; 15 bases agree with TRBD2. The CDR3 covers 16 residues. The J segment lost 7 bases and the V segment lost 4 bases, leaving 8 bases of the junction unmatched. Germline-derived CDR1 and CDR2 are LGHNA and YNFKEQ. Here the CDR3 DNA reads TGTGCCAGCAGCCGGGGGACGGGGACTAGCGGGAGGGAGCAGTACTTC. This translates into CASSRGTGTSGREQYF.

J is TRBJ2-2 and V is TRBV18, with D unclear. From germline, CDR1 is KGHSH and CDR2 LQKENI. Trimming shortened V by 0 bases and J by 2 bases, and 7 bases separated the two germline ends. CDR3 length equals 15 residues. The CDR3 loop reads CASSPPQVNTGELFF. Here the CDR3 DNA reads TGTGCCAGCTCACCACCCCAGGTTAACACCGGGGAGCTGTTTTTT. Full variable domain (missing parts from reference TRBV18 and TRBJ2-2): NAGVMQNPRHLVRRRGQEARLRCSPMKGHSHVYWYRQLPEEGLKFMVYLQKENIIDESGMPKERFSAEFPKEGPSILRIQQVVRGDSAAYFCASSPPQVNTGELFFGEGSRLTVL.

This clone was counted only a few times. The genes are TRBV5-1 and TRBJ2-5; the match to TRBD1 covers 8 bases. Germline values: CDR1 SGHRS, CDR2 YFSETQ. The CDR3 has 15 amino acids. Trimming took 7 bases from V and 2 from J; bases not matched to a gene: 10. The CDR3 protein is CASSQGAATQETQYF. The CDR3, as DNA: TGCGCCAGCTCCCAGGGGGCAGCAACTCAAGAGACCCAGTACTTC. Supplemented by reference TRBV5-1 and TRBJ2-5, the full variable domain reads KAGVTQTPRYLIKTRGQQVTLSCSPISGHRSVSWYQQTPGQGLQFLFEYFSETQRNKGNFPGRFSGRQFSNSRSEMNVSTLELGDSALYLCASSQGAATQETQYFGPGTRLLVL.

The V and J genes are TRBV2 and TRBJ2-7; 9 bases line up with TRBD2. CDR3 length: 14 amino acids. Germline lookup yields CDR1 SNHLY and CDR2 FYNNEI. Trimming removed 6 bases from V and 6 bases from J; junction bases left unmatched: 9. In DNA form, the CDR3 reads TGTGCCAGCAGGGGACTAGCCATGCAGGGCGAGCAGTACTTC. Translating gives CASRGLAMQGEQYF.

In DNA form, the CDR3 reads TGCGCCAGCAGCCCCGTAGCGGGAGGGGGCTACGAGCAGTACTTC. It specifies CASSPVAGGGYEQYF. This chain links TRBV5-1 with TRBJ2-7, with TRBD2 matching 11 bases. CDR3 length: 15 amino acids. The junction had 6 bases not matched to a gene; V was cut back by 4 bases and J by 3 bases. The germline V gene encodes CDR1 SGHRS and CDR2 YFSETQ.